This TCR beta chain was identified in a study of T-cell reconstitution after alpha-beta-depleted transplantation in children. General study results and limits: At the one-year point after transplant, T-cell counts and TCRbeta diversity were found to come mostly from T cells that had been newly produced. Alpha-beta T cells present about two months after transplant were reported to originate from several hundred expanded graft clones. After transplant, high TCRbeta diversity at day 60 in some patients arose from surviving recipient T cells and thymic progenitors.

The CDR3 has 15 residues. V lost 5 bases to trimming and J lost 0 bases, with 11 bases between them. Germline lookup yields CDR1 SQVTM and CDR2 ANQGSEA. Concerning this clonotype itself: Antigen unknown.

This sample's TCRbeta library carried unique molecular identifier barcodes. A single record per CDR3 protein comes from TCRdb applying MiXCR to the PCR reads. The table records about 590,000 distinct CDR3 sequences, 13% of them present only once. The input for sequencing was PBMCs, mostly from graft donor cells, taken 360 days after TCRalphabeta/CD19-depleted stem cell transplant. The V call is TRBV29-1, the J call TRBJ2-6, with D perhaps being TRBD1 or TRBD2 (5 bases each). The receptor was derived from a male patient younger than 18 who had a stem cell transplant for acute myeloid leukemia, so the T cells may come from the graft donor. In nucleotides, the CDR3 is TGCAGCGTTCGGTCAGGGAGCTCTGGGGCCAACGTCCTGACTTTC. Encoded protein: CSVRSGSSGANVLTF.